This is a list of T cell receptor beta chains from one sample in a study of T cells after yellow fever vaccination. Using its own MiXCR run on the 5' RACE reads, TCRdb lists one record per CDR3 protein. Here the sample spans around 27,000 distinct CDR3 sequences, 4% to 4.5% being singletons. The specimen comprised CD8+ T cells sorted from PBMCs, sampled 5 days after the yellow fever booster vaccination. The receptors derive from a man between 25 and 39 years old who received the YFV17D yellow fever vaccine. Each CDR3 is given with its conserved first and last residue. The D gene is left open where the match is weak. Not all rows give a size; the values are once, few, many and, for expanded clones, a class.

TRBV28,many,TRBJ1-5,.,CASSLSGEKRPQHF,TGTGCCAGCAGCCTCTCGGGGGAGAAGCGGCCCCAGCATTTT
TRBV7-7,medium-sized,TRBJ2-1,.,CASSYDPYNEQFF,TGTGCTAGCAGCTACGATCCGTACAATGAGCAGTTCTTC
TRBV27,many,TRBJ2-1,TRBD2,CASSLYPGHLAGGDNEQFF,TGTGCCAGCAGTTTATATCCGGGACATTTAGCGGGAGGGGACAATGAGCAGTTCTTC
TRBV30,many,TRBJ2-1,TRBD2,CAWTQGLAENNEQFF,TGTGCCTGGACCCAGGGACTAGCGGAGAACAATGAGCAGTTCTTC
TRBV27,many,TRBJ2-3,.,CASSKQGYTDTQYF,TGTGCCAGCAGTAAACAGGGCTACACAGATACGCAGTATTTT
TRBV5-4,many,TRBJ2-2,.,CASSLASVANTGELFF,TGTGCCAGCAGCTTGGCCAGTGTTGCGAACACCGGGGAGCTGTTTTTT
TRBV29-1,many,TRBJ2-1,.,CSVEDQGGPYYFYNEQFF,TGCAGCGTTGAAGATCAGGGGGGACCGTACTACTTTTACAATGAGCAGTTCTTC
TRBV18,many,TRBJ2-1,TRBD2,CASSPFGGSGVEQFF,TGTGCCAGCTCACCCTTTGGCGGGAGTGGCGTTGAGCAGTTCTTC
TRBV25-1,many,TRBJ1-1,.,CASVRDPLTEAFF,TGTGCCAGCGTCAGGGATCCACTCACTGAAGCTTTCTTT
TRBV5-1,many,TRBJ2-7,TRBD2,CASSWGLAGGYEQYF,TGCGCCAGCAGTTGGGGACTAGCGGGAGGCTACGAGCAGTACTTC
TRBV6-6,many,TRBJ2-3,.,CASSSVESSTDTQYF,TGTGCCAGCAGTAGCGTAGAGTCTAGCACAGATACGCAGTATTTT
TRBV23-1,many,TRBJ2-3,.,CASSLHPPGDTQYF,TGCGCCAGCAGTCTTCACCCCCCCGGGGATACGCAGTATTTT
TRBV9,many,TRBJ1-1,.,CASSVGGPNTEAFF,TGTGCCAGCAGCGTAGGCGGCCCGAACACTGAAGCTTTCTTT
TRBV4-3,many,TRBJ2-3,.,CASSELYTGFDGVATDTQYF,TGCGCCAGCAGCGAACTCTATACAGGTTTCGACGGGGTGGCGACAGATACGCAGTATTTT
TRBV15,many,TRBJ2-3,.,CATSGLADVLDTQYF,TGTGCCACCAGCGGGCTAGCAGATGTATTAGATACGCAGTATTTT
TRBV5-4,many,TRBJ2-5,.,CASSLSGRGAETQYF,TGTGCCAGCAGCTTGTCAGGGAGAGGGGCAGAGACCCAGTACTTC
TRBV6-5,many,TRBJ1-1,.,CASSYGEKGPLNTEAFF,TGTGCCAGCAGTTACGGCGAAAAGGGACCTCTCAACACTGAAGCTTTCTTT
TRBV19,many,TRBJ1-5,.,CASNNQPQHF,TGTGCCAGTAATAATCAGCCCCAGCATTTT
TRBV7-2,many,TRBJ2-5,TRBD2,CASSFGREVETQYF,TGTGCCAGCAGCTTTGGGCGGGAGGTTGAGACCCAGTACTTC
TRBV7-2,.,TRBJ2-7,TRBD2,CASSFGGGAPEQYF,TGTGCCAGCAGCTTCGGGGGGGGGGCCCCCGAGCAGTACTTC
TRBV11-2,many,TRBJ1-5,.,CASSRGSNQPQHF,TGTGCCAGCTCCCGTGGCAGCAATCAGCCCCAGCATTTT
TRBV20-1,many,TRBJ2-1,.,CSARGPTDHNEQFF,TGCAGTGCCCGGGGACCGACGGATCACAATGAGCAGTTCTTC
TRBV20-1,many,TRBJ2-1,TRBD2,CSAWTSGEYNEQFF,TGCAGTGCTTGGACTAGCGGGGAATACAATGAGCAGTTCTTC
TRBV6-5,many,TRBJ2-3,TRBD2,CASSRSGAGEMVDTQYF,TGTGCCAGCAGTAGGTCGGGAGCGGGAGAAATGGTAGATACGCAGTATTTT
TRBV10-3,many,TRBJ1-1,.,CAISESGLSTEAFF,TGTGCCATCAGTGAGTCTGGCCTTTCCACTGAAGCTTTCTTT
TRBV7-9,medium-sized,TRBJ1-5,TRBD1,CASSWDRESDQPQHF,TGTGCCAGCAGCTGGGACAGGGAGTCAGATCAGCCCCAGCATTTT
TRBV20-1,many,TRBJ2-1,.,CSARVYPGGDNEQFF,TGCAGTGCTAGAGTCTACCCCGGTGGGGACAATGAGCAGTTCTTC
TRBV21-1,many,TRBJ2-7,.,CASSKWELAGVYEQYF,TGTGCCAGCAGCAAATGGGAACTAGCGGGAGTCTACGAGCAGTACTTC
TRBV27,many,TRBJ2-1,TRBD2,CASSLAAGGGNEQFF,TGTGCCAGCAGTTTAGCGGCGGGGGGGGGGAATGAGCAGTTCTTC
TRBV25-1,many,TRBJ2-5,TRBD2,CASSEPGLAGAETQYF,TGTGCCAGCAGTGAACCGGGACTAGCGGGAGCAGAGACCCAGTACTTC
TRBV20-1,.,TRBJ2-7,TRBD2,CCARDRGGRHVADGQYF,TGCTGTGCTAGAGATCGAGGCGGGAGGCATGTTGCGGATGGGCAGTACTTC